This T cell receptor (beta chain) was profiled in a study of Ad26.COV2.S vaccination and SARS-CoV-2 variants. The study, taken as a whole, reports: Substantial post-vaccination breadth of spike-specific CD8+ and CD4+ T cell responses was reported. Total T cell responses, in the TCR breadth and depth analyses, may have been underestimated. Non-spike TCR breadth did not differ much between vaccine and placebo recipients.

Here immunoSEQ multiplex PCR was the method, and the copy in TCRdb shows in-frame clones only, minus some. The sample records a few hundred thousand clones, about 90% being singletons. The CDR3 contains 14 residues. Germline V CDR1 and CDR2: MNHEY, SMNVEV (reference sequence). Treatment meaning: 15 to 20 received Ad26.COV2.S at low or high dose, single or two shots; five or six received placebo; per-sample allocation not given. Material that was analyzed had been drawn on day 63 after the first vaccine or placebo injection. The donor's status was that of an adult aged 18-55 years in Boston. In regard to this clone: The antigen is not known.

The receptor comes from a person between 18 and 65 years old who received the Ad26.COV2.S COVID-19 vaccine or a placebo. This chain links TRBV27 with TRBJ1-5; D possibly corresponds to TRBD1 (6 bases). Here the sequenced sample was peripheral blood, taken in a trial of Ad26.COV2.S vaccine versus placebo. DNA for the CDR3: TGTGCATCCAGCAGGTGGGGGGCACTCCAGCCCCAGCATTTT. It yields the protein CASSRWGALQPQHF.